The source of this T cell receptor beta chain is a study of beta chain features in type 1 diabetes (dated by TCRdb to 2016 to 2019). A note on the overall study: Mean age, gender distribution, total cell number and subset yield were not different between patients and healthy donors. A total of approximately 110,000,000 sorted cells were examined across all samples, and a strong correlation was observed between cell number per subset and RNA yield. The study compared the TCRB repertoires of sorted circulating CD4+ T cell subsets in recently diagnosed type 1 diabetes patients with those in matched healthy donors. Regulatory and stem cell-like memory subsets were isolated from only 8 patients and about eight healthy donors, whereas naive and central memory subsets came from all 28 donors. Findings and caveats that apply to the study as a whole: Type 1 diabetes patients showed a moderate but significant shortening of TCRB CDR3 length in all four CD4+ subsets. Because cDNA was sequenced instead of genomic DNA, activated cells with high expression could be over-represented, although the groups did not differ in activation or CD3 levels. Naive, central memory and regulatory TCRB repertoires appeared more similar among patients than among healthy donors. Shorter templates might be favored by PCR, yet because patient and control samples were amplified and corrected together, any such skew would affect both groups equally. At VDJ recombination sites, patients with type 1 diabetes made fewer insertions and deleted more nucleotides, a pattern implying thymic rearrangement abnormalities. HLA sub-analyses involved small numbers of individuals, so any influence of HLA type on TCRB rearrangement remained unresolved.

The entire amount of isolated RNA was reverse transcribed using the High Capacity cDNA Reverse Transcription Kit, so the sequenced TCRB transcripts were expressed ones. Naive, central memory and regulatory T cell samples underwent deep immunoSEQ sequencing, averaging approximately 3.3 million total reads per sample. Sorted cells were lysed in RLT buffer and RNA was extracted with DNase-treated RNeasy Micro or Mini kits, depending on cell number. To prevent cross-contamination, every cell subset was processed on its own, while patient and healthy donor samples were processed together. The immunoSEQ multiplex PCR was used to amplify TCRB sequences from cDNA, yielding 87-bp fragments that span the CDR3 region. Sequencing of the amplicons was done on the Illumina HiSeq platform. Per the original workflow: PCR bias was corrected computationally using synthetic template baselines, and reads within Hamming distance 2 were collapsed, with unmergeable singletons discarded. By aligning reads against IMGT, V, D and J genes, CDR3 length, and insertions or deletions at six rearrangement sites were assigned. Within each subset, clonotype counts were normalized to sorted cell number, and only after that were true diversity and Gini coefficients computed with the tcR R package. The overlap coefficient, calculated on TCRB nucleotide sequences, was used to measure repertoire sharing. Here the immuneACCESS table is served through TCRdb, limited to in-frame sequences with V and J called. Missing clones are a known gap in these copies; in checked studies unresolved V genes cover under half, and the rest lacks a known reason. The DNA was the basis for D and trimming; V, J and clone size are from that table. The sample includes around 140,000 clones, with more than 10% observed a single time. The top ten hold under 1.5% of the sample.

According to the germline V gene (reference sequence), CDR1 reads MNHNY and CDR2 reads SVGAGI. The CDR3 numbers 14 residues from cysteine through phenylalanine. The DNA shown is the 42-base CDR3, in frame from base 1. V has 0 bases trimmed and J has 5 bases trimmed; junction bases matching no gene number 1. Each donor gave one peripheral blood draw, approximately 110 mL on average, collected into heparinised tubes. A BD FACSAria II was used to sort naive, central memory, regulatory and stem cell-like memory CD4+ T cells with a panel that included CD45RO, CCR7, CD25, CD127, CD95 and CD27. Purity was above 95% for every sorted population. PBMCs were isolated right away by Lymphoprep density gradient centrifugation and were stained directly, without culture. So that batch effects would be minimized, each experiment stained and sorted samples in pairs, pairing one healthy donor with one patient. This clone appeared a few times. It has no known antigen specificity. Base-call qualities are not available, and no considerably larger clone is one nucleotide away.

The clonotype originates from a man younger than 35 with type 1 diabetes. The receptor chain draws on TRBV6-6 and TRBJ2-5, and TRBD2 matches 9 of the central bases. The sequencing input was central memory CD4+ T cells from blood. In nucleotide form, the sequence is TGTGCCAGCAGTTACTCGACTAGCGGCGAGACCCAGTACTTC. Protein translation: CASSYSTSGETQYF.